A single sample is the source of the 13 T cell receptor beta chains below, sequenced in a study of shared clonotypes between healthy human individuals. The protocol was immunoSEQ multiplex PCR, while the TCRdb copy is restricted to in-frame clones and leaves out a portion. The data contain 450,000 to 600,000 clones, approximately 79% of them singletons. The sequencing sample was made of PBMCs. The receptors stem from a woman aged 40-49 years in good health. Some clones in this sample may be carry-over from other donors' samples.

This clone was seen a few times. This rearrangement joins TRBV5-1 to TRBJ2-2; maybe TRBD2 (5 bases). V shed 7 bases and J shed 8 bases, with 18 bases lying between them. There are 14 residues in the CDR3. Germline V gene sequence: CDR1 SGHRS, CDR2 YFSETQ. The CDR3 DNA reads as TGCGCCAGCTCCCTGGGAGAAGAAACGGGGGAGCTGTTTTTT. Residues: CASSLGEETGELFF.

The V gene is TRBV4-2, the J gene TRBJ2-1; 7 positions agree with TRBD2. V dropped 1 base and J dropped 5; count of bases not matched to a gene: 8. The CDR3 runs 16 residues. The V gene's germline CDR1 is LGHNA and CDR2 YNFKEQ. CDR3 sequence reads: CASSQASGDVNNEQFF. As DNA, the CDR3 is TGTGCCAGCAGCCAAGCTAGCGGAGACGTCAACAATGAGCAGTTCTTC.

The rearrangement joins TRBV19 to TRBJ2-5; 8 bases align to TRBD1. This CDR3 comprises 13 residues. Germline V CDR1 and CDR2: LNHDA, SQIVND (reference sequence). Trimming at V came to 5 bases and at J to 5 bases, leaving 4 bases not matched to a gene. CDR3 loop: CASSVQGAETQYF. DNA for the CDR3: TGTGCCAGTAGTGTCCAGGGGGCTGAGACCCAGTACTTC.

This chain connects TRBV25-1 to TRBJ2-7, with TRBD1 matching over 8 bases. The germline CDR1 and CDR2 sequences are MGHDK and SYGVNS. The V gene end was trimmed by 5 bases and the J gene end by 3 bases; junction bases not matched to a gene: 3. This CDR3 region has 13 residues. The CDR3 protein is CASSLTGDYEQYF. The DNA of the CDR3 is TGTGCCAGCAGTTTGACAGGGGACTACGAGCAGTACTTC.

J is TRBJ1-2 and V is TRBV28; possible D gene TRBD1, 6 bases. The V end was cut by 4 bases, the J end by 5 bases, with 11 bases between. In germline, CDR1 is MDHEN, CDR2 SYDVKM. The CDR3 contains 13 residues. CDR3 in DNA: TGTGCCAGCAGTTCTGGACAGAAGTATGGCTACACCTTC. The encoded protein is CASSSGQKYGYTF.

The chain uses TRBV4-2 and TRBJ2-5; D may correspond to TRBD1 or TRBD2 (5 bases each). V was cut by 1 base and J by 4 bases, with 13 bases left in between. There are 15 residues in the CDR3. CDR1 and CDR2 (germline): LGHNA, YNFKEQ. The CDR3 coding sequence is TGTGCCAGCAGCCAAGGGGACCCCCGGGGAGAGACCCAGTACTTC. As protein: CASSQGDPRGETQYF.

The V and J genes are TRBV2 and TRBJ2-2; TRBD2 is a possible D gene (6 bases). CDR3 length: 14 residues. Germline V lookup: CDR1 SNHLY, CDR2 FYNNEI. The V end lost 5 bases, the J end lost 5 bases, and 12 bases lay between the germline ends. Written as DNA, the CDR3 is TGTGCCAGCAGTTGGGACTCCCAAACCGGGGAGCTGTTTTTT. Translation gives CASSWDSQTGELFF.

The CDR3 spells CASSQAAGGKNEQFF. Here the CDR3 DNA reads TGTGCCAGCAGCCAAGCAGCGGGAGGAAAGAATGAGCAGTTCTTC. This sequence joins TRBV4-2 and TRBJ2-1, with TRBD2 matching 9 bases. The V segment lost 1 base and the J segment 7 bases; nucleotides outside the gene matches: 5. CDR3 length: 15 amino acids. Germline assignment: CDR1 LGHNA and CDR2 YNFKEQ.

The J gene is TRBJ2-3, the V gene TRBV18, with D perhaps TRBD2 (6 bases). The V and J ends lost 6 bases and 0 bases respectively, with 16 bases between them. The CDR3 consists of 16 residues. Germline loops: CDR1 KGHSH, CDR2 LQKENI. CDR3 coding DNA: TGTGCCAGCTCCCCCCCAGGGACTCAGAGCACAGATACGCAGTATTTT. Translated: CASSPPGTQSTDTQYF.

The chain links TRBV19 to TRBJ1-2; no reliable D call. CDR1 is LNHDA, CDR2 SQIVND, per germline (reference sequence). This CDR3 is built from 14 residues. V was shortened by 2 bases and J by 3 bases, with 10 bases between the two germline ends. The CDR3 bases are TGTGCCAGTAGTATAATAGGAGACTACTATGGCTACACCTTC. It encodes CASSIIGDYYGYTF. The variable domain in full, with the rest retrieved from reference TRBV19 and TRBJ1-2, is DGGITQSPKYLFRKEGQNVTLSCEQNLNHDAMYWYRQDPGQGLRLIYYSQIVNDFQKGDIAEGYSVSREKKESFPLTVTSAQKNPTAFYLCASSIIGDYYGYTFGSGTRLTVV.

This chain uses TRBV16 with TRBJ1-1; D not certain. This CDR3 spans 17 amino acids. Germline CDR1 and CDR2: KGHSY and FQNENV. V lost 4 bases and J lost 0, with 18 bases in between. In nucleotides, the CDR3 is TGTGCCAGCAGCCTACAATTCCGGGGAGGCCTGAACACTGAAGCTTTCTTT. It codes for CASSLQFRGGLNTEAFF.

About this clone: Distinct nucleotide sequences in the sample also encode this CDR3. The CDR3, as DNA: TGTGCCAGCTCACCGCCCGGTATGGCAGACTATGGCTACACCTTC. Translated: CASSPPGMADYGYTF. V gene TRBV18 combines with J gene TRBJ1-2; D unresolved. From germline, CDR1 is KGHSH and CDR2 LQKENI. Deletions cut 3 bases from V and 3 bases from J, with 14 bases between. This CDR3 spans 15 amino acids.

This chain uses TRBV21-1 with TRBJ2-3; the table's TRBD1 call for D was not verified on the DNA. TRBV21-1 is reported as a pseudogene. CDR3 length: 17 residues. The chain's CDR3 is CASSKEGLIRGTDTQYF. CDR3 bases: TGTGCCAGCAGCAAAGAAGGGCTGATCAGGGGCACAGATACGCAGTATTTT.